The clone carrying this TCR beta chain showed up just once. Its antigen remains unknown. The data belong to a study of PD-1 blockade in classical Hodgkin lymphoma. Trimming left V 1 base short and J 3 bases short, with 19 bases between. CDR3 length: 17 residues. Germline CDR1 and CDR2: SGHTA and FQGNSA. Study results and caveats: Newly diagnosed patients had diversity similar to the baseline diversity of complete responders.

Following autologous stem cell transplantation, relapse occurred in every patient, and exposure to brentuximab vedotin varied. Best outcomes ranged across complete response, partial response and progressive disease. Repertoires were generated with immunoSEQ multiplex PCR, while TCRdb's copy carries only in-frame clones and drops some. The table shows approximately 100,000 clones, with roughly 89% occurring only once. This sequence was found in a human donor with classical Hodgkin lymphoma. The genes are TRBV7-2 and TRBJ2-7; maybe TRBD2 (5 bases). This material consisted of peripheral blood mononuclear cells (PBMCs), taken before the second cycle of nivolumab. The CDR3 DNA follows: TGTGCCAGCAGCTTAGTCATCTCTATCTCGGCGGGCTACGAGCAGTACTTC. It encodes CASSLVISISAGYEQYF.